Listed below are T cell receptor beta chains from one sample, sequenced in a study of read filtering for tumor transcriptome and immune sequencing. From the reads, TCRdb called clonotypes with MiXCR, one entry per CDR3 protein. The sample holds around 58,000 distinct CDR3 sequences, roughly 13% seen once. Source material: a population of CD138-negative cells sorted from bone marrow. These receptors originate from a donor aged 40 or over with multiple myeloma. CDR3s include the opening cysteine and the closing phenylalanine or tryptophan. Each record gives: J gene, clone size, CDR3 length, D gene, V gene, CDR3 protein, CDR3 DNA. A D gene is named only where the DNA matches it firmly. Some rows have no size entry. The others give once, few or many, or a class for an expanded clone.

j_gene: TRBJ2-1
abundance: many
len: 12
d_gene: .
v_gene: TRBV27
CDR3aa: CASSLQGNEQFF
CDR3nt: TGTGCCAGCAGTTTACAAGGTAACGAGCAGTTCTTC

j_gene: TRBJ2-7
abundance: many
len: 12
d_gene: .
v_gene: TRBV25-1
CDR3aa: CASTPDGYEQYF
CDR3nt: TGTGCCAGCACTCCCGACGGGTACGAGCAGTACTTC

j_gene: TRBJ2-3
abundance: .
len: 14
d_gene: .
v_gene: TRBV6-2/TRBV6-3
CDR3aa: CASAAGLSTDTQYF
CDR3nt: TGTGCCAGCGCAGCGGGCCTCAGCACAGATACGCAGTATTTT

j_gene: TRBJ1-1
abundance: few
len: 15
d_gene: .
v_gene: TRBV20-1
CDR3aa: CSARDVQGVNTEAFF
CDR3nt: TGCAGTGCTAGAGACGTACAGGGCGTGAACACTGAAGCTTTCTTT

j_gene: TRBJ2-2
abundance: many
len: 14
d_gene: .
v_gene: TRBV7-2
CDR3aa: CASSLTSGSGELFF
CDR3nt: TGTGCCAGCAGCTTAACCAGCGGGTCCGGGGAGCTGTTTTTT

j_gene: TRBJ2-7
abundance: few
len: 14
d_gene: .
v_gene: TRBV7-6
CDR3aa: CASSLGTDLYEQYF
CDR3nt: TGTGCCAGCAGCTTAGGGACGGACCTCTACGAGCAGTACTTC

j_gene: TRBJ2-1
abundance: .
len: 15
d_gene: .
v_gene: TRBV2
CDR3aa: CASSGGGTPYNEQFF
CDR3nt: TGTGCCAGCAGTGGGGGCGGAACCCCCTACAATGAGCAGTTCTTC

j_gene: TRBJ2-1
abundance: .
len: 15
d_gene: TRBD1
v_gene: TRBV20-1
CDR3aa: CSARPDRGPFNEQFF
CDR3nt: TGCAGTGCCCGCCCGGACAGGGGGCCATTCAACGAGCAGTTCTTC

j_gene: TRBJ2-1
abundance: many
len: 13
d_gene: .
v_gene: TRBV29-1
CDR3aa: CSGAGQGVNEQFF
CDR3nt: TGCAGCGGGGCTGGGCAGGGAGTCAATGAGCAGTTCTTC

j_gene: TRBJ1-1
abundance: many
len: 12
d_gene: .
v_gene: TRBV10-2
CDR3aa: CASRLPNTEAFF
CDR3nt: TGCGCCAGCAGGTTACCGAACACTGAAGCTTTCTTT

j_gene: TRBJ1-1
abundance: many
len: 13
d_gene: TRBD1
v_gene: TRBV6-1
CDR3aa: CASSGQGRAEAFF
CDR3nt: TGTGCCAGCAGTGGACAGGGTCGCGCTGAAGCTTTCTTT

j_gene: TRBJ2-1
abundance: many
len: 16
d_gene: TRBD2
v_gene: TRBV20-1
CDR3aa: CSANRLSDKRGTRQFF
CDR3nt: TGCAGTGCGAACCGCCTCTCGGACAAGCGGGGGACGAGGCAGTTCTTC

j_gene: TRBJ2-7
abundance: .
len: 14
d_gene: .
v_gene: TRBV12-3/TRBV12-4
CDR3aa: CASSPSHRVNEQYF
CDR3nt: TGTGCCAGCAGCCCCAGTCACAGGGTAAACGAGCAGTACTTC

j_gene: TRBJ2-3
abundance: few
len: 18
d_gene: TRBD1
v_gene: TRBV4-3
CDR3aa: CASSPGTGSSWGTDTQYF
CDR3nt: TGCGCCAGCAGCCCCGGGACAGGGAGTTCCTGGGGCACAGATACGCAGTATTTT

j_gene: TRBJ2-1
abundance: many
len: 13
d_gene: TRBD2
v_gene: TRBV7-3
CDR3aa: CATGRAGDNEQFF
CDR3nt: TGTGCCACCGGGAGGGCCGGAGACAATGAGCAGTTCTTC

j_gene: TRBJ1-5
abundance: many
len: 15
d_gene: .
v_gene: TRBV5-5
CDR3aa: CASSFVPAGNQPQHF
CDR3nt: TGTGCCAGCAGCTTTGTCCCGGCTGGCAATCAGCCCCAGCATTTT

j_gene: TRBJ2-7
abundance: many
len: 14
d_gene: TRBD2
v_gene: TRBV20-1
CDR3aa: CSATVSGNSYEQYF
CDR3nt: TGCAGTGCCACCGTTAGCGGGAACTCCTACGAGCAGTACTTC

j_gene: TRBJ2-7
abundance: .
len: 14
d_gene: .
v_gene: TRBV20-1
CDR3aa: CSARAKGRLYEQYF
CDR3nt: TGCAGTGCTAGGGCCAAGGGACGGTTATACGAGCAGTACTTC

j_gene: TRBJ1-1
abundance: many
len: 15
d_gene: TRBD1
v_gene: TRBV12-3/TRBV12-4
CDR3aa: CASSRPTGVYSEAFF
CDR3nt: TGTGCCAGCAGCAGACCAACAGGGGTTTACTCTGAAGCTTTCTTT

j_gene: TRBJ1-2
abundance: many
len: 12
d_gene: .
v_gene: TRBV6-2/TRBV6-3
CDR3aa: CASSYRERGYTF
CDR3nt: TGTGCCAGCAGTTACAGGGAGCGTGGCTACACCTTC

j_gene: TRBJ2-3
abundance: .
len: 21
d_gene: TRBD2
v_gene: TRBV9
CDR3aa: CASSVASRLTSGFQPTDTQYF
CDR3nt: TGTGCCAGCAGCGTAGCCTCCCGGTTAACTAGCGGTTTCCAACCCACAGATACGCAGTATTTT

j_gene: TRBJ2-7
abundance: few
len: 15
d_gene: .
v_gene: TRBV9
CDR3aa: CASSPRPQGGYEQYF
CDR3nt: TGTGCCAGCAGCCCTAGGCCACAGGGAGGCTACGAGCAGTACTTC

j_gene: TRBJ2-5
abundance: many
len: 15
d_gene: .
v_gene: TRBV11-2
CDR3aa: CASKGESQDVETQYF
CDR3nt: TGTGCCAGCAAAGGTGAAAGCCAGGACGTAGAGACCCAGTACTTC

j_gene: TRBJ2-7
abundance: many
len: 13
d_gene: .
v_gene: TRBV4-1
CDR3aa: CASTPDSSYEQYF
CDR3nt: TGCGCCAGCACCCCGGACAGCTCCTACGAGCAGTACTTC

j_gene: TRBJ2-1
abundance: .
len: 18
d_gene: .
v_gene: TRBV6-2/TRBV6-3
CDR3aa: CASSYSVWGRSSYNEQFF
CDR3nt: TGTGCCAGCAGTTACTCGGTTTGGGGCAGGAGCTCCTACAATGAGCAGTTCTTC

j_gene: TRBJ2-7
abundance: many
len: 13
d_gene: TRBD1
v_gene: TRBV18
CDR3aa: CASSVRDRAEQYF
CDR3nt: TGTGCCAGCTCAGTCCGGGACAGGGCGGAGCAGTACTTC

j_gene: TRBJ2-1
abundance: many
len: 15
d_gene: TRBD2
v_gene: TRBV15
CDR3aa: CATSRDGAGVNEQFF
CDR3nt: TGTGCCACCAGCAGAGATGGAGCGGGAGTGAATGAGCAGTTCTTC

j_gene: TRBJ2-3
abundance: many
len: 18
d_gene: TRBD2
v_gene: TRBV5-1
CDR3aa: CASSLFSTSGRVADTQYF
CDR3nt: TGCGCCAGCAGCTTGTTTTCGACTAGCGGGAGGGTAGCAGATACGCAGTATTTT

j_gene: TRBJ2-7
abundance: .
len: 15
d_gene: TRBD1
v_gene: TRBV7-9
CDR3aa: CASSPNTGGAYEQYF
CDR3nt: TGTGCCAGCAGCCCAAATACAGGGGGAGCCTACGAGCAGTACTTC

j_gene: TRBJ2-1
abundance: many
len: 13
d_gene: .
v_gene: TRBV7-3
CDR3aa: CASSPGSYNEQFF
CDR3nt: TGTGCCAGCAGCCCTGGGTCCTACAATGAGCAGTTCTTC

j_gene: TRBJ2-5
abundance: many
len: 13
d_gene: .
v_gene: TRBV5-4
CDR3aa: CASSLERQETQYF
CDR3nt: TGTGCCAGCAGCTTGGAGCGACAAGAGACCCAGTACTTC

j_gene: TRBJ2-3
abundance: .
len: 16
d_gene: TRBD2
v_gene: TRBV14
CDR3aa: CASSQFAAGGTDTRYF
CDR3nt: TGTGCCAGCAGCCAATTCGCAGCGGGAGGGACAGATACGCGGTATTTT

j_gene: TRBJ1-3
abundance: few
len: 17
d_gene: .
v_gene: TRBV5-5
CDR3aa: CASSYRQVSASGNTIYF
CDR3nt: TGTGCCAGCAGCTACCGACAGGTTTCGGCCTCTGGAAACACCATATATTTT

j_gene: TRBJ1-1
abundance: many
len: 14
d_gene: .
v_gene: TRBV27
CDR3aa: CASSLLAENTEAFF
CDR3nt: TGTGCCAGCAGTTTATTAGCAGAGAACACTGAAGCTTTCTTT

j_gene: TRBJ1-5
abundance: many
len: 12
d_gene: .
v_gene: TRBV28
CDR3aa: CASSLANQPQHF
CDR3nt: TGTGCCAGCAGTTTAGCCAATCAGCCCCAGCATTTT

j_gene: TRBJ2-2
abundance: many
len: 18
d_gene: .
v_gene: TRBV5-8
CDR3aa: CASTRLRAGTTATGELFF
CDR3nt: TGTGCCAGCACCCGGCTCAGGGCGGGAACGACGGCCACCGGGGAGCTGTTTTTT

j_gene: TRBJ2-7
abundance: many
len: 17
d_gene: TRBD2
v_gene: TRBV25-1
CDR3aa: CASSAGYRRETFGEQYF
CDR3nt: TGTGCCAGCAGTGCAGGATATAGGCGGGAGACCTTCGGGGAGCAGTACTTC

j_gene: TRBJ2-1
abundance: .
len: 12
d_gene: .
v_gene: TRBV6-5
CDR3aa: CTSRWGGLTEFF
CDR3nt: TGTACCAGCCGTTGGGGGGGCCTGACCGAGTTCTTC

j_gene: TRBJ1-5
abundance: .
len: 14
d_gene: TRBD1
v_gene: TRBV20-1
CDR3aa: CSARNRGGNQPQHF
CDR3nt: TGCAGTGCTCGAAACAGGGGCGGCAATCAGCCCCAGCATTTT

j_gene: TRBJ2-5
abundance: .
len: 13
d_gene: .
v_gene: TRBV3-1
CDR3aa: CASSPSRGETQYF
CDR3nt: TGTGCCAGCAGCCCTTCTAGGGGGGAGACCCAGTACTTC

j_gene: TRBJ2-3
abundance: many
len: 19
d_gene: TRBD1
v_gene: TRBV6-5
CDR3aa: CASSYSYILDRGGTDTQYF
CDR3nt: TGTGCCAGCAGTTATTCCTATATTCTGGACAGGGGTGGCACAGATACGCAGTATTTT

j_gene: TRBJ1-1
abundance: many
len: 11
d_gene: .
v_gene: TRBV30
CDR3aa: CAWSVLAEAFF
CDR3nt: TGTGCCTGGAGTGTACTCGCTGAAGCTTTCTTT

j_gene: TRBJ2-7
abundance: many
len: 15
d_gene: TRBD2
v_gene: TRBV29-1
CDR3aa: CSVEGSSGSLYEQYF
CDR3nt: TGCAGCGTTGAAGGGTCTAGCGGGTCTCTCTACGAGCAGTACTTC

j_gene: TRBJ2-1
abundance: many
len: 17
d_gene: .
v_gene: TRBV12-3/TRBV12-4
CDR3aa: CASSLAIRAWGGNEQFF
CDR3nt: TGTGCCAGCAGTTTAGCGATCCGGGCCTGGGGTGGCAATGAGCAGTTCTTC

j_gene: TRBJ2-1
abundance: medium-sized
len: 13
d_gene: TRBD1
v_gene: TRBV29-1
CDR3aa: CSVGRDSYNEQFF
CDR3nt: TGCAGCGTTGGCAGGGACAGTTACAATGAGCAGTTCTTC

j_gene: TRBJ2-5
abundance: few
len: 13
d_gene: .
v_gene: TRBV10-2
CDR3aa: CASSGGTGETQYF
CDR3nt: TGCGCCAGCAGTGGGGGGACCGGAGAGACCCAGTACTTC

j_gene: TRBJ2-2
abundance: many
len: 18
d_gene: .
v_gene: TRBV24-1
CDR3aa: CATSDLGGGRSNTGELFF
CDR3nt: TGTGCCACCAGTGATTTAGGTGGGGGACGTTCGAACACCGGGGAGCTGTTTTTT

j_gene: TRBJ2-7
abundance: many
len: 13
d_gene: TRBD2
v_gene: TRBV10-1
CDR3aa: CATSNGRFGEQYF
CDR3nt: TGCGCCACCAGCAACGGGAGGTTCGGGGAGCAGTACTTC

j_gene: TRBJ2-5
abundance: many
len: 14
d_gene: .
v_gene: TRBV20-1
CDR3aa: CSATVPRGAETQYF
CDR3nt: TGCAGTGCCACCGTCCCGCGAGGGGCCGAGACCCAGTACTTC

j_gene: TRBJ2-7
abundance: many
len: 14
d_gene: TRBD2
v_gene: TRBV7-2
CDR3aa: CASTPYGGSVEQYF
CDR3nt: TGTGCCAGCACCCCCTACGGCGGGAGCGTCGAGCAGTACTTC

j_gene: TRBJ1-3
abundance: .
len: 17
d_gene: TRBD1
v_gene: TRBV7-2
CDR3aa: CASSLGQGCGSGNTIYF
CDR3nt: TGTGCCAGCAGCTTAGGACAGGGTTGTGGGTCTGGAAACACCATATATTTT

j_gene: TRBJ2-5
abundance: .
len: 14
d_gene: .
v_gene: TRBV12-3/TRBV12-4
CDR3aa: CASSLRGGLETQYF
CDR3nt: TGTGCCAGCAGTTTACGTGGGGGCTTAGAGACCCAGTACTTC

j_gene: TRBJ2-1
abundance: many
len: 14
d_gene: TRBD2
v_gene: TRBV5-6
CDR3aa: CASRAGGPYNEQFF
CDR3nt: TGTGCCAGCAGAGCGGGAGGGCCGTACAATGAGCAGTTCTTC

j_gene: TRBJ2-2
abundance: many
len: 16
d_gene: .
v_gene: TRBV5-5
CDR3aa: CASSLGTAVNTGELFF
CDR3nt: TGTGCCAGCAGCTTGGGGACTGCCGTGAACACCGGGGAGCTGTTTTTT

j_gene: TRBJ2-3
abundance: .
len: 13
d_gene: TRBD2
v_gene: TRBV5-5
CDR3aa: CASRTSGTDTQYF
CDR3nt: TGTGCCAGTCGGACTAGCGGCACAGATACGCAGTATTTT

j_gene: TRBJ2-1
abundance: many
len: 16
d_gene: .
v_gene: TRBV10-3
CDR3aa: CAISESEGTGYNEQFF
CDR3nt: TGTGCCATCAGTGAGTCGGAGGGGACGGGTTACAATGAGCAGTTCTTC